This is a list of T cell receptor beta chains from one sample in a study of cytomegalovirus exposure and HLA in healthy donors. Profiled with immunoSEQ multiplex PCR; TCRdb holds only in-frame clones, not every one. The sample lists approximately 110,000 clones, around three quarters occurring once. Sequencing input: PBMCs. The receptors were sampled from a man aged 50 or older in good health and CMV-seropositive. The CDR3 runs from the conserved cysteine through the conserved F or W.

>TRBV18
CASSPLVSDTQYF
>TRBV5-6
CASSYGLAGGETQYF
>TRBV7-2
CASSPFSSYEQYF
>TRBV19
CASGLAYEQYF
>TRBV6-5
CASSPDQGQETQYF
>TRBV19
CATTTGQRNQPQHF
>TRBV5-1
CASSLSAGLAGVREQYF
>TRBV4-1
CASSQGTPIYGYTF
>TRBV7-2
CASSLRAGHEQYF
>TRBV9
CASSVQGGTGELFF
>TRBV2
CASSGSLAGGETQYF
>TRBV7-2
CASSLGLQSSYEQYF
>TRBV11-3
CASSWTGTGTAETQYF
>TRBV27
CASGARLAGSYEQYF
>TRBV5-1
CASSIQGTGNTIYF
>TRBV5-4
CASSLGATGFYEQYF
>TRBV10-3
CAITGDRESEQYF
>TRBV5-6
CASSFASEGTQYF
>TRBV7-9
CASSSTGWETQYF
>TRBV6-6
CASSSGTRPQHF
>TRBV27
CASRPSRQGGGYTF
>TRBV5-4
CASSRTLGTLNTGELFF
>TRBV2
CASYRTELTSGAGETQYF
>TRBV2
CATGGSTYEQYF
>TRBV12-5
CASGSSGANVLTF
>TRBV15
CATSRGEGQGGTYEQYF
>TRBV2
CASTPVGQGFGYTF
>TRBV10-3
CAISESHGEKLFF
>TRBV7-3
CASSQWGGKSPLHF
>TRBV28
CASNRVLGGNTIYF
>TRBV2
CASMLDSSQYF
>TRBV30
CAWSGLAWETQYF
>TRBV7-8
CASSWGGMEAEAFF
>TRBV18
CASSPNYRESSYEQYF
>TRBV6-5
CASSTGQGTHEQYF
>TRBV30
CACTGLAGEGPTDTQYF
>TRBV7-9
CASSPGLAPSEQFF
>TRBV27
CASSLLAGSYEQYF
>TRBV20-1
CSARATYEQYF
>TRBV2
CASRAGFFGQPQHF
>TRBV2
CASKRDREYEQYF
>TRBV5-1
CASSLGRGGQETQYF
>TRBV4-2
CASSQDPTAGGETQYF
>TRBV6-5
CASSSKTVSYNEQFF
>TRBV10-3
CAISEVGTTNYGYTF
>TRBV2
CASMKSLQETQYF
>TRBV10-3
CAIRRDSNQPQHF
>TRBV7-2
CASDLSGGDSPLHF
>TRBV7-3
CASSPRSGAEAFF
>TRBV12-5
CASGLVLGLKPYNEQFF
>TRBV19
CASSMRGGDFFQSYEQYF
>TRBV7-9
CASSYDRGQGVQPQHF
>TRBV29-1
CSVSGSSGSYEQYF
>TRBV7-2
CASSLYRHTEAFF
>TRBV28
CASSHSGTGTEAFF
>TRBV5-1
CASSWTVAGGPNTGELFF
>TRBV19
CAVQGNYGYTF
>TRBV13
CASSFQQGVGNQPQHF
>TRBV5-1
CASSPAGGIYEQYF